One sample yielded the 32 T cell receptor beta chains listed below, sequenced in a study of blood T cell repertoires in COVID-19. Method: immunoSEQ multiplex PCR; TCRdb's copy keeps in-frame clones and lacks some. The sample gives 67,000 or so clones, more than 75% of which show up once; roughly 0.83% is in the top ten. Source material: peripheral blood. These receptors were collected from a woman aged 70-85 years with acute or convalescent COVID-19.

The genes are TRBV7-2 and TRBJ1-5, with unresolved D. Germline CDR1 SGHTA, CDR2 FQGNSA. V lost 3 bases, J lost 4 bases, and 16 bases lay in between. The CDR3 extends over 16 amino acids. The CDR3 spells CASSLDYGGLNQPQHF. CDR3 nucleotide sequence: TGTGCCAGCAGCTTGGACTATGGCGGGCTGAATCAGCCCCAGCATTTT.

The chain joins TRBV7-2 to TRBJ2-1; TRBD2 matches at 8 bases. J gave up 3 bases and V 3 bases, and 4 bases lay outside the gene matches. CDR3 size: 15 residues. The germline gives CDR1 SGHTA, CDR2 FQGNSA. This chain's CDR3 is CASSFLAGNYNEQFF. CDR3 nucleotide sequence: TGTGCCAGCAGCTTTCTAGCGGGTAACTACAATGAGCAGTTCTTC. The whole variable domain, remainder taken from reference TRBV7-2 and TRBJ2-1, is GAGVSQSPSNKVTEKGKDVELRCDPISGHTALYWYRQSLGQGLEFLIYFQGNSAPDKSGLPSDRFSAERTGGSVSTLTIQRTQQEDSAVYLCASSFLAGNYNEQFFGPGTRLTVL.

This chain joins TRBV3-1 (or the pseudogene TRBV3-2) and TRBJ1-3; D unclear. Germline values: CDR1 LGHDT, CDR2 YNNKEL (reference sequence). The germline V and J ends were trimmed by 10 bases and 0 bases, with 13 bases remaining between them. The CDR3 has 14 amino acids. The CDR3 loop reads CATGGSSSGNTIYF. The CDR3, as DNA: TGTGCCACCGGCGGGTCAAGCTCTGGAAACACCATATATTTT.

This clone showed up just once. The chain combines TRBV6-5 with TRBJ1-4; 9 nucleotides align to TRBD1. The germline V gene encodes CDR1 MNHEY and CDR2 SVGAGI. This CDR3 region has 14 residues. With V trimmed by 10 bases and J by 8 bases, 11 bases remained unmatched. CDR3 bases: TGTGCCACGAAACAGGGGGCAGTAGGGGAAAAACTGTTTTTT. Translated, it gives CATKQGAVGEKLFF.

V gene TRBV6-1 combines with J gene TRBJ2-7, with 8 bases matching TRBD1. With 2 bases clipped from V and 7 bases from J, the junction kept 16 bases outside the gene matches. Germline CDR1 and CDR2: MNHNS and SASEGT. CDR3 length: 17 amino acids. This CDR3 reads CASSEQPRGQVVWEQYF. In DNA form, the CDR3 reads TGTGCCAGCAGTGAACAGCCTCGGGGACAGGTTGTTTGGGAGCAGTACTTC.

The CDR3 loop is CASSMFGLAGEGSYNEQFF. CDR3 nucleotides: TGTGCCAGTAGTATGTTCGGACTAGCGGGAGAGGGTTCCTACAATGAGCAGTTCTTC. This sequence joins TRBV19 and TRBJ2-1, with 13 bases aligning to TRBD2. The V and J ends lost 3 bases and 1 base, in that order; junction bases with no gene match: 9. Germline-derived CDR1 and CDR2 are LNHDA and SQIVND (reference sequence). The CDR3 runs 19 residues.

This chain connects TRBV11-2 to TRBJ1-1, with D maybe TRBD1 (5 bases). CDR1 is SGHAT and CDR2 is FQNNGV in the germline V gene. Trimming shortened V by 3 bases and J by 7 bases, and 12 bases separated the two germline ends. The CDR3 extends over 13 amino acids. The DNA of the CDR3 is TGTGCCAGCAGCTTGTCACAGGTCTTTGAAGCTTTCTTT. This translates into CASSLSQVFEAFF.

The chain has TRBV20-1 and TRBJ2-2; tentatively, D is TRBD2 (6 bases). Trimming left V 3 bases short and J 6 bases short, with 14 bases between. The CDR3 spans 14 residues. Germline CDR1 DFQATT, CDR2 SNEGSKA (reference sequence). The DNA of the CDR3 is TGCAGTGCTAGTGTAGGCGGGGCAGCCGGGGAGCTGTTTTTT. Translation: CSASVGGAAGELFF.

The chain recombines TRBV7-2 with TRBJ1-2, with D hard to call. Trimming removed 8 bases at V and 7 bases at J, with 14 bases between. This CDR3 has 12 amino acids. Germline V gene sequence: CDR1 SGHTA, CDR2 FQGNSA. This CDR3 is CASGKNGGGYTF. CDR3 sequence (DNA): TGTGCCAGCGGCAAGAACGGCGGTGGCTACACCTTC.

This clone is a singleton in its sample. The CDR3 DNA reads as TGTGCCAGCAAAAATAGCAGGGGAGAGGGCTATGGCTACACCTTC. This gives the protein CASKNSRGEGYGYTF. The V gene is TRBV6-5, the J gene TRBJ1-2; the D gene is possibly TRBD1 (6 bases). Per the germline V gene, CDR1 is MNHEY and CDR2 is SVGAGI. This CDR3 region has 15 residues. V was trimmed by 7 bases and J by 4 bases, leaving 19 bases between them.

The J gene is TRBJ2-2, the V gene TRBV27; the D is unclear. There are 13 residues in the CDR3. Per germline, CDR1 MNHEY and CDR2 SMNVEV (reference sequence). Trimming left V 5 bases short and J 1 base short, with 5 bases between. The CDR3: CASSIWNTGELFF. The CDR3 coding sequence is TGTGCCAGCAGTATCTGGAACACCGGGGAGCTGTTTTTT.

The V gene is TRBV4-2, the J gene TRBJ1-1, with 8 bases lining up with TRBD1. Trimming removed 5 bases from V and 0 bases from J; junction bases left unmatched: 5. Germline assignment: CDR1 LGHNA and CDR2 YNFKEQ. The length of the CDR3 is 15 residues. CDR3 protein: CASSLQGDLNTEAFF. The CDR3 DNA reads TGTGCCAGCAGCTTACAGGGGGACCTGAACACTGAAGCTTTCTTT.

The chain employs TRBV5-4 and TRBJ2-3; D ambiguous. Germline-derived CDR1 and CDR2 are SGHNT and YYREEE (reference sequence). The CDR3 is 14 residues long. Trimming pared 0 bases from V and 0 bases from J, leaving 5 bases between. The CDR3 loop reads CASSLAGSTDTQYF. Written as DNA, the CDR3 is TGTGCCAGCAGCTTGGCCGGGAGCACAGATACGCAGTATTTT. Full variable domain (rest looked up from reference TRBV5-4 and TRBJ2-3): ETGVTQSPTHLIKTRGQQVTLRCSSQSGHNTVSWYQQALGQGPQFIFQYYREEENGRGNFPPRFSGLQFPNYSSELNVNALELDDSALYLCASSLAGSTDTQYFGPGTRLTVL.

The V and J genes are TRBV7-9 and TRBJ2-3, with TRBD2 identical over 10 bases. The germline gives CDR1 SEHNR, CDR2 FQNEAQ (reference sequence). The junction had 12 bases not matched to a gene; V was cut back by 1 base and J by 2 bases. The CDR3 contains 19 residues. The CDR3 bases are TGTGCCAGCAGCTTAGTCCAGCGGGGGGGCGGTTTGGACACAGATACGCAGTATTTT. Protein: CASSLVQRGGGLDTDTQYF.

V is TRBV7-2 and J is TRBJ2-7; 7 bases match TRBD1. In germline, CDR1 is SGHTA, CDR2 FQGNSA. The CDR3 loop spans 14 amino acids. The J segment lost 3 bases and the V segment lost 5 bases, leaving 7 bases of the junction unmatched. CDR3 region: CASSPVTGLYEQYF. CDR3 in DNA: TGTGCCAGCAGCCCAGTGACAGGGCTCTACGAGCAGTACTTC.

This chain joins TRBV19 and TRBJ2-2; 8 positions agree with TRBD2. The germline V gene has CDR1 LNHDA and CDR2 SQIVND (reference sequence). J was trimmed by 4 bases and V by 7 bases; bases with no gene match: 8. The CDR3 consists of 15 residues. DNA for the CDR3: TGTGCCAGTAATCCGACTAGCGCATTCACCGGGGAGCTGTTTTTT. It is translated as CASNPTSAFTGELFF.

This clone has just a few counts. This chain links TRBV2 with TRBJ1-1; D uncertain. Trimming left V 8 bases short and J 1 base short, with 11 bases between. The germline CDR1 and CDR2 sequences are SNHLY and FYNNEI. The CDR3 contains 13 residues. The DNA of the CDR3 is TGTGCCAGCCTAGTGCTACCGAACACTGAAGCTTTCTTT. Its translation is CASLVLPNTEAFF.

This chain connects TRBV5-6 to TRBJ1-5, with D maybe TRBD1 (5 bases). V shed 2 bases and J shed 7 bases, with 13 bases lying between them. In germline, CDR1 is SGHDT, CDR2 YYEEEE. This CDR3 region has 14 residues. CDR3 sequence reads: CASSFSGFSQPQHF. DNA of the CDR3: TGTGCCAGCAGCTTTTCAGGGTTCAGCCAGCCCCAGCATTTT.

The rearrangement links TRBV6-5 to TRBJ1-4, with 7 bases identical to TRBD1. Losses at the gene ends were 5 bases for V and 5 bases for J; bases not matched to a gene: 8. Per germline, CDR1 MNHEY and CDR2 SVGAGI. This CDR3 comprises 15 residues. CDR3 region: CASSNRGQPNEKLFF. For the CDR3, the DNA is TGTGCCAGCAGTAATCGGGGACAGCCGAATGAAAAACTGTTTTTT.

This clone occurred a few times. The V call is TRBV29-1, the J call TRBJ2-1; 7 bases agree with TRBD1. The CDR3 has 14 amino acids. CDR1 is SQVTM, CDR2 ANQGSEA, per germline. The V segment lost 4 bases and the J segment 3 bases; nucleotides outside the gene matches: 6. The CDR3 DNA is TGCAGCGTTGTATCGACAGGGTTCTACAATGAGCAGTTCTTC. The encoded protein is CSVVSTGFYNEQFF.

CDR3 protein: CASGRGEQKLFF. The DNA of the CDR3 is TGTGCCTCTGGGCGGGGTGAACAAAAACTGTTTTTT. This chain links TRBV3-1 (or the pseudogene TRBV3-2) with TRBJ1-4; unclear D gene. V lost 11 bases, J lost 9 bases, and 16 bases lay in between. The CDR3 is made up of 12 amino acids. Germline lookup yields CDR1 LGHDT and CDR2 YNNKEL (reference sequence).

The chain has TRBV6-5 and TRBJ1-2; TRBD1 might be the D (5 bases). V lost 0 bases and J 5 bases, leaving 16 bases between the germline ends. Germline CDR1 is MNHEY and CDR2 is SVGAGI. The CDR3 extends over 16 amino acids. CDR3 sequence (DNA): TGTGCCAGCAGTTACTCGAGTCGGGGAGGGGATTATGGCTACACCTTC. The encoded protein is CASSYSSRGGDYGYTF.

The chain employs TRBV5-1 and TRBJ1-5; D not resolved. This CDR3 is 13 amino acids long. From germline, CDR1 is SGHRS and CDR2 YFSETQ. V was clipped by 2 bases and J by 4 bases, with 7 bases between them. The CDR3: CASSFSGNQPQHF. The CDR3, as DNA: TGCGCCAGCAGCTTTTCCGGGAATCAGCCCCAGCATTTT.

The V gene is TRBV29-1, the J gene TRBJ2-3; a weak D match, TRBD1 (6 bases). Deletions cut 5 bases from V and 6 bases from J, with 12 bases between. The CDR3 spans 12 residues. Per germline, CDR1 SQVTM and CDR2 ANQGSEA. This CDR3 reads CSVLGGGDTQYF. In DNA, the CDR3 is TGCAGCGTTCTAGGGGGTGGGGATACGCAGTATTTT.

This chain uses TRBV29-1 with TRBJ2-3, with a weak D call TRBD1 (6 bases). The CDR3 is 13 amino acids. Per the germline V gene, CDR1 is SQVTM and CDR2 is ANQGSEA. V dropped 1 base and J dropped 2 bases, with 7 bases sitting between them. Written as DNA, the CDR3 is TGCAGCGTTGAAGGGACAGACACAGATACGCAGTATTTT. This gives the protein CSVEGTDTDTQYF.

This sequence joins TRBV6-2 or TRBV6-3 and TRBJ2-1, with 9 bases aligning to TRBD2. CDR1 MNHEY and CDR2 SVGEGT come from the germline V gene. Losses at the gene ends were 6 bases for V and 10 bases for J; bases not matched to a gene: 10. The CDR3 has 14 residues. CDR3: CASSPGLAVREQFF. The CDR3 DNA is TGTGCCAGCAGCCCGGGACTAGCTGTCCGGGAGCAGTTCTTC.

The J gene is TRBJ2-1, the V gene TRBV4-3, with D possibly matching TRBD1 (5 bases). Deletions cut 0 bases from V and 6 bases from J, with 9 bases between. Germline V lookup: CDR1 LGHNA, CDR2 YSLEER. The CDR3 sequence is 14 residues long. As DNA, the CDR3 is TGCGCCAGCAGCCAAGAAAGTCAGGGCAATGAGCAGTTCTTC. Its translation: CASSQESQGNEQFF.

This clone was recorded only once. V and J are TRBV3-1 (or the pseudogene TRBV3-2) and TRBJ1-3, with 7 bases lining up with TRBD1. With V trimmed by 2 bases and J by 3 bases, 4 bases remained unmatched. The length of the CDR3 is 15 residues. Germline values: CDR1 LGHDT, CDR2 YNNKEL (reference sequence). The CDR3: CASSQMTGFGNTIYF. The CDR3, as DNA: TGTGCCAGCAGCCAAATGACAGGGTTTGGAAACACCATATATTTT.

This clone was picked up a small number of times. The chain links TRBV21-1 to TRBJ1-1. TRBV21-1 is described as a pseudogene. CDR3 length equals 12 residues. The CDR3 nucleotides read TGTGCCAGCAGCACTATGAACACTGAAGCTTTCTTT. This gives the protein CASSTMNTEAFF.

The chain has TRBV6-6 and TRBJ2-2; D uncertain. Looked up from germline, CDR1 is MNHNY and CDR2 is SVGAGI (reference sequence). Trimming took 3 bases from V and 3 from J, leaving 8 bases between them. This CDR3 contains 14 residues. CDR3 residues: CASSYTRDTGELFF. CDR3 in DNA: TGTGCCAGCAGTTATACCCGGGACACCGGGGAGCTGTTTTTT.

The chain uses TRBV12-3 or TRBV12-4 and TRBJ2-7; 7 nucleotides match TRBD1. J was trimmed by 2 bases and V by 6 bases; bases with no gene match: 4. The CDR3 runs 13 residues. As DNA, the CDR3 is TGTGCCAGCAGGACAGGGAACACCTACGAGCAGTACTTC. It translates to CASRTGNTYEQYF.

The rearrangement uses TRBV21-1 and TRBJ2-7; the table gives TRBD2 as D, unverified against the DNA. TRBV21-1 is designated a pseudogene. This CDR3 is built from 18 residues. This chain's CDR3 is CASSKDVFVRDSSYEQYF. CDR3 nucleotides: TGTGCCAGCAGCAAAGACGTTTTTGTTCGGGACTCCTCCTACGAGCAGTACTTC.